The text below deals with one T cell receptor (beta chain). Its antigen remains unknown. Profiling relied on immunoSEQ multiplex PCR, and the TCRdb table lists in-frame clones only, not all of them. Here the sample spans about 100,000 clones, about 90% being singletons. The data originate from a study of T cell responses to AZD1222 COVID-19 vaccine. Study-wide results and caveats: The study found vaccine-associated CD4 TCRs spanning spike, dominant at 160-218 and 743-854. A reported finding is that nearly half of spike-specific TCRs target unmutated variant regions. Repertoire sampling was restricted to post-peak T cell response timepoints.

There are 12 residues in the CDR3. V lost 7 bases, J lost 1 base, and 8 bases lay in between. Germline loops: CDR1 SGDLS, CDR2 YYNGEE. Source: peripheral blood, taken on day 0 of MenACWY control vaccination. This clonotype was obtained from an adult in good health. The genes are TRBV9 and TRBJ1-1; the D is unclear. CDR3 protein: CASSRTNTEAFF. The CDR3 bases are TGTGCCAGCTCTCGGACGAACACTGAAGCTTTCTTT.